This TCR beta chain was sequenced during a study of shared clonotypes between healthy human individuals. Assay used: immunoSEQ multiplex PCR; TCRdb lists only in-frame clones, some missing. The sample shows about 2.3 million clones, 80% to 95% of them seen only once. Comment on this clone: Other DNA sequences in this specimen translate into the identical CDR3.

The sequenced material came from naive CD4+ T cells from PBMCs. The sample's subset: CD45RA+ positively selected. This clonotype originated in a man aged 18 to 29 in good health. Some clones in this sample may be carry-over from other donors' samples.

The CDR3 DNA is TGCAGTGCTAATGAGCAGTTCTTC. It translates to CSANEQFF. The chain has TRBV20-1 and TRBJ2-1; D gene uncertain. Germline V lookup: CDR1 DFQATT, CDR2 SNEGSKA (reference sequence). This CDR3 has 8 amino acids. With 4 bases removed from V and 8 bases from J, the gap between germline ends came to 0 bases.